The 31 T cell receptor beta chains presented below share a single source sample, sequenced in a study of CD8 T cells in ankylosing spondylitis. Study conclusions and caveats: Seemingly distinctive of ankylosing spondylitis blood was a TCR beta motif formed by eight highly homologous variants.

TCRdb called the 5' RACE reads again in MiXCR, with one record for every CDR3 protein. The repertoire holds 470,000 or so distinct CDR3 sequences, with roughly a quarter as singletons. No antigens are known for them. The sample taken for sequencing was blood, either unsorted or a sorted T cell fraction (not recorded which). All receptors come from a male donor with ankylosing spondylitis.

This clonotype was detected only a few times. V usage is TRBV7-2 and J usage is TRBJ1-5; unclear D gene. V was clipped by 3 bases and J by 8 bases, with 8 bases between them. CDR1 SGHTA and CDR2 FQGNSA come from the germline V gene. CDR3 length: 12 residues. In DNA, the CDR3 is TGTGCCAGCAGCTTCTCGAGGGAGCCCCAGCATTTT. This translates into CASSFSREPQHF.

This CDR3 reads CASSYEIRTEAFF. DNA for the CDR3: TGTGCCAGCAGTTACGAGATCCGCACTGAAGCTTTCTTT. The chain is built from TRBV6-5 and TRBJ1-1, with D hard to call. The CDR3 covers 13 residues. V lost 2 bases and J 4 bases, leaving 8 bases between the germline ends. Germline V lookup: CDR1 MNHEY, CDR2 SVGAGI.

The gene calls are TRBV7-8 and TRBJ1-1; D gene ambiguous. The V gene's germline CDR1 is SGHVS and CDR2 FQNEAQ. This CDR3 comprises 15 residues. Trimming pared 2 bases from V and 1 base from J, leaving 11 bases between. The CDR3 spells CASSLLNRGNTEAFF. In DNA form, the CDR3 reads TGTGCCAGCAGCTTATTGAACCGTGGGAACACTGAAGCTTTCTTT. The full variable domain, its missing parts supplied by reference TRBV7-8 and TRBJ1-1, is GAGVSQSPRYKVAKRGQDVALRCDPISGHVSLFWYQQALGQGPEFLTYFQNEAQLDKSGLPSDRFFAERPEGSVSTLKIQRTQQEDSAVYLCASSLLNRGNTEAFFGQGTRLTVV.

This clonotype was seen a few times. The CDR3, as DNA: TGTGCCACCAGCAGAGATCCCGGCCGGGAGACCCAGTACTTC. Its protein product is CATSRDPGRETQYF. J is TRBJ2-5 and V is TRBV15, with no clear D. Germline assignment: CDR1 LNHNV and CDR2 YYDKDF (reference sequence). The CDR3 covers 14 residues. V lost 0 bases and J 5 bases, leaving 10 bases between the germline ends.

This clonotype was seen more than once but under ten times. CDR3 in DNA: TGCGCCAGCAGCTTGTTTTCGGGACAGGTTACGGATACGCAGTATTTT. Protein: CASSLFSGQVTDTQYF. V and J are TRBV5-1 and TRBJ2-3, with TRBD1 matching over 8 bases. The V gene end was trimmed by 1 base and the J gene end by 6 bases; junction bases not matched to a gene: 10. CDR3 length: 16 amino acids. CDR1 and CDR2 (germline): SGHRS, YFSETQ.

This clonotype was recorded a few times. The CDR3 DNA follows: TGTGCCAGCAGCTCCTCCCGACTAGCGGTTGAGCAGTTCTTC. Translation: CASSSSRLAVEQFF. The chain couples TRBV27 to TRBJ2-1; 9 nucleotides match TRBD2. The CDR3 loop spans 14 amino acids. Unmatched junction bases numbered 9, after V lost 6 bases and J lost 9 bases. Germline CDR1 MNHEY, CDR2 SMNVEV (reference sequence).

The sample holds one count of this clonotype. The gene calls are TRBV18 and TRBJ1-2; D is possibly TRBD1 (5 bases). Trimming pared 3 bases from V and 8 bases from J, leaving 16 bases between. Germline V gene sequence: CDR1 KGHSH, CDR2 LQKENI. CDR3 length equals 14 residues. The CDR3 DNA sequence: TGTGCCAGCTCACCTCTACAGGACGGAGGGGGCTACACCTTC. It specifies CASSPLQDGGGYTF.

The sample holds a few counts of this clonotype. This CDR3 is CASSSLLAGSYNEQFF. The CDR3 nucleotides are TGTGCCAGCAGTTCCTTACTAGCGGGGTCCTACAATGAGCAGTTCTTC. The chain uses TRBV12-3 or TRBV12-4 and TRBJ2-1; TRBD2 matches 10 bases. J lost 1 base, V lost 4 bases, and 4 bases had no gene match. This CDR3 is built from 16 residues.

This clonotype turned up a few times. The rearrangement links TRBV4-1 to TRBJ1-4, with a tentative D call TRBD1 (5 bases). From germline, CDR1 is MGHRA and CDR2 YSYEKL. This CDR3 spans 15 amino acids. V was clipped by 7 bases and J by 6 bases, with 18 bases between them. The CDR3 coding sequence is TGCGCCAGCACGCCTCAGGGCCGCCTTGATGAAAAACTGTTTTTT. Protein sequence: CASTPQGRLDEKLFF.

In nucleotides, the CDR3 is TGTGCCAGCAGCCCTTTTTACGAGCAGTACTTC. Protein product: CASSPFYEQYF. J is TRBJ2-7 and V is TRBV7-9; D not resolved. The germline V and J ends were trimmed by 5 bases and 4 bases, with 6 bases remaining between them. This CDR3 contains 11 residues. The V gene's germline CDR1 is SEHNR and CDR2 FQNEAQ (reference sequence).

In its sample, this clonotype was seen a few times. The chain uses TRBV5-1 and TRBJ1-1; possible D gene TRBD1, 6 bases. CDR3 length equals 13 residues. Germline V lookup: CDR1 SGHRS, CDR2 YFSETQ. The germline V and J ends were trimmed by 5 bases and 3 bases, with 11 bases remaining between them. CDR3 sequence (DNA): TGCGCCAGCAGTATACAGGGAGACACTGAAGCTTTCTTT. It translates to CASSIQGDTEAFF.

In this sample, this clonotype turned up once. The chain recombines TRBV18 with TRBJ2-7; 11 bases line up with TRBD2. This CDR3 has 16 amino acids. Germline assignment: CDR1 KGHSH and CDR2 LQKENI. Trimming cost V 3 bases and J 3 bases; bases outside gene matches: 7. In DNA form, the CDR3 reads TGTGCCAGCTCACCGGACCTAGCGGGAGGCGTCTACGAGCAGTACTTC. Encoded protein: CASSPDLAGGVYEQYF. Together with reference TRBV18 and TRBJ2-7, the CDR3 gives the full variable domain: NAGVMQNPRHLVRRRGQEARLRCSPMKGHSHVYWYRQLPEEGLKFMVYLQKENIIDESGMPKERFSAEFPKEGPSILRIQQVVRGDSAAYFCASSPDLAGGVYEQYFGPGTRLTVT.

This clonotype has a single count. The chain combines TRBV30 with TRBJ1-2; D unclear. V lost 2 bases and J lost 0, with 7 bases in between. Germline V gene lookup returns CDR1 GTSNPN and CDR2 SVGIG (reference sequence). CDR3 length: 13 residues. The CDR3 DNA follows: TGTGCCTGGAGTCAGGACGCTAACTATGGCTACACCTTC. Amino acid sequence: CAWSQDANYGYTF.

The genes are TRBV7-9 and TRBJ1-4; TRBD1 aligns across 11 bases. Germline assignment: CDR1 SEHNR and CDR2 FQNEAQ (reference sequence). The CDR3 has 14 residues. The V and J ends lost 4 bases and 7 bases, in that order; junction bases with no gene match: 2. Here the CDR3 DNA reads TGTGCCAGCAGCTCCGGGACAGGGGGTGAAAAACTGTTTTTT. Encoded protein: CASSSGTGGEKLFF.

The V and J genes are TRBV27 and TRBJ1-5; D is perhaps TRBD1 (6 bases). The V gene's germline CDR1 is MNHEY and CDR2 SMNVEV (reference sequence). The V gene lost 9 bases and the J gene lost 0 bases, with 15 bases spanning the gap. The CDR3 loop spans 15 amino acids. The CDR3 sequence is CARPRTGNSNQPQHF. The CDR3 DNA reads TGTGCCAGACCCCGAACAGGGAATAGCAATCAGCCCCAGCATTTT.

The chain links TRBV20-1 to TRBJ1-3; D remains unclear. Germline values: CDR1 DFQATT, CDR2 SNEGSKA (reference sequence). The V gene lost 2 bases and the J gene lost 7 bases, with 15 bases spanning the gap. The CDR3 is 14 amino acids. The CDR3 nucleotides read TGCAGTGCTAGACCGGGCCCGTTTGTGAACACCATATATTTT. Its translation is CSARPGPFVNTIYF.

CDR3 region: CASSPRGPAGANVLTF. DNA of the CDR3: TGTGCCAGCAGCCCCAGGGGGCCTGCTGGGGCCAACGTCCTGACTTTC. The chain recombines TRBV3-1 with TRBJ2-6; 8 positions agree with TRBD1. V was pared by 4 bases and J by 2 bases, with 4 bases of the junction left unmatched. CDR1 is LGHDT, CDR2 YNNKEL, per germline (reference sequence). The CDR3 loop spans 16 amino acids. The complete variable domain, with remaining parts taken from reference TRBV3-1 and TRBJ2-6, reads DTAVSQTPKYLVTQMGNDKSIKCEQNLGHDTMYWYKQDSKKFLKIMFSYNNKELIINETVPNRFSPKSPDKAHLNLHINSLELGDSAVYFCASSPRGPAGANVLTFGAGSRLTVL.

The chain uses TRBV3-1 and TRBJ1-5, with 7 bases identical to TRBD1. There are 16 residues in the CDR3. The V segment lost 1 base and the J segment 5 bases; nucleotides outside the gene matches: 8. In germline, CDR1 is LGHDT, CDR2 YNNKEL (reference sequence). The CDR3: CASSQGGRGRDQPQHF. For the CDR3, the DNA is TGTGCCAGCAGCCAAGGCGGAAGGGGGCGGGATCAGCCCCAGCATTTT.

V and J are TRBV18 and TRBJ2-7; D tentatively fits TRBD1 or TRBD2 (7 bases each). Looked up from germline, CDR1 is KGHSH and CDR2 is LQKENI. The CDR3 is 14 amino acids. Trimming removed 3 bases at V and 4 bases at J, with 13 bases between. As DNA, the CDR3 is TGTGCCAGCTCACCCGCAGGGGGGGTATACGAGCAGTACTTC. The encoded protein is CASSPAGGVYEQYF.

V usage is TRBV12-3 or TRBV12-4 and J usage is TRBJ2-5, with D uncertain. The CDR3 loop spans 12 amino acids. Trimming shortened V by 2 bases and J by 5 bases, and 6 bases separated the two germline ends. The CDR3, as DNA: TGTGCCAGCAGTTTATTTGGCGAGACCCAGTACTTC. Translating it yields CASSLFGETQYF.

This rearrangement joins TRBV7-9 to TRBJ2-1, with D hard to call. This CDR3 is built from 12 residues. CDR1 is SEHNR and CDR2 is FQNEAQ in the germline V gene (reference sequence). V was shortened by 9 bases and J by 2 bases, with 8 bases between the two germline ends. The CDR3 region is CASYSTYNEQFF. CDR3 coding DNA: TGTGCCAGTTATTCCACCTACAATGAGCAGTTCTTC. The variable domain in full, completed from reference TRBV7-9 and TRBJ2-1, reads DTGVSQNPRHKITKRGQNVTFRCDPISEHNRLYWYRQTLGQGPEFLTYFQNEAQLEKSRLLSDRFSAERPKGSFSTLEIQRTEQGDSAMYLCASYSTYNEQFFGPGTRLTVL.

This clonotype was counted a few times. One junction end does not reproduce the germline sequence, and a read error may be involved. This rearrangement joins TRBV6-5 to TRBJ1-1, with 11 bases lining up with TRBD1. CDR1 and CDR2 from the germline V gene are MNHEY and SVGAGI. This CDR3 has 15 residues. The CDR3 spells CASSNSGTGGTEAFF. CDR3 bases: TGTGCCAGCAGTAACTCCGGGACAGGGGGCACTGAAGCTTTCTTT.

In its sample, this clonotype was seen a few times. V and J are TRBV4-1 and TRBJ2-3; TRBD2 matches at 9 bases. This CDR3 is built from 16 residues. Trimming cost V 1 base and J 0 bases; bases outside gene matches: 2. The germline V gene encodes CDR1 MGHRA and CDR2 YSYEKL. The CDR3: CASSQALAGSTDTQYF. The CDR3 coding sequence is TGCGCCAGCAGCCAAGCCCTAGCGGGGAGCACAGATACGCAGTATTTT.

This chain joins TRBV4-2 and TRBJ2-3; TRBD2 agrees at 8 bases. Losses at the gene ends were 3 bases for V and 5 bases for J; bases not matched to a gene: 10. Looked up from germline, CDR1 is LGHNA and CDR2 is YNFKEQ. CDR3 size: 16 residues. In DNA, the CDR3 is TGTGCCAGCAGCCACCCAAACGGGGGGGCAGGAGATACGCAGTATTTT. Encoded protein: CASSHPNGGAGDTQYF.

The table lists this clonotype with a few counts. The J gene is TRBJ2-7, the V gene TRBV27; D is unresolved. Germline assignment: CDR1 MNHEY and CDR2 SMNVEV (reference sequence). The CDR3 length is 15 residues. Trimming removed 6 bases from V and 6 bases from J, with 21 bases in between. This CDR3 is CASSPLVTYSGEQYF. For the CDR3, the DNA is TGTGCCAGCAGCCCGCTCGTCACTTACTCCGGCGAGCAGTACTTC.

The chain links TRBV18 to TRBJ1-1; TRBD1 aligns across 7 bases. Trimming cost V 3 bases and J 0 bases; bases outside gene matches: 1. Germline V gene data show CDR1 as KGHSH and CDR2 as LQKENI. The CDR3 contains 14 residues. The CDR3 DNA reads as TGTGCCAGCTCACCCCAGGGGGTGAACACTGAAGCTTTCTTT. It codes for CASSPQGVNTEAFF.

The chain has TRBV3-1 and TRBJ2-7; D gene unclear. The CDR3 is 12 amino acids. Trimming took off 6 bases at V and 5 bases at J, with 11 bases between the two ends. Germline lookup yields CDR1 LGHDT and CDR2 YNNKEL (reference sequence). Here the CDR3 DNA reads TGTGCCAGCAGTTCTAGGTCCGACGAGCAGTACTTC. Residues: CASSSRSDEQYF.

This clonotype was observed a handful of times. The chain links TRBV20-1 to TRBJ2-1, with 11 bases aligning to TRBD2. The germline gives CDR1 DFQATT, CDR2 SNEGSKA (reference sequence). The CDR3 contains 16 residues. V dropped 3 bases and J dropped 1; count of bases not matched to a gene: 5. In nucleotides, the CDR3 is TGCAGTGCTAGGAAGGCTAGCGGGAGGTCCTACAATGAGCAGTTCTTC. Its protein product is CSARKASGRSYNEQFF.

The J gene is TRBJ2-7, the V gene TRBV20-1; D may be TRBD1 (6 bases). V lost 6 bases and J lost 1, with 13 bases in between. The CDR3 has 13 amino acids. The V gene's germline CDR1 is DFQATT and CDR2 SNEGSKA (reference sequence). The CDR3 nucleotides read TGCAGTGCGCGTCCGGGACAATCCTACGAGCAGTACGTC. Amino acids: CSARPGQSYEQYV.

J is TRBJ1-4 and V is TRBV20-1, with a weak D call TRBD1 (5 bases). Germline CDR1 DFQATT, CDR2 SNEGSKA (reference sequence). Trimming took off 2 bases at V and 6 bases at J, with 13 bases between the two ends. The CDR3 extends over 14 amino acids. The CDR3 is CSARPRVTDEKLFF. In DNA form, the CDR3 reads TGCAGTGCTAGACCCAGGGTTACGGATGAAAAACTGTTTTTT.

The rearrangement uses TRBV5-1 and TRBJ1-5; D possibly corresponds to TRBD1 (6 bases). The germline V gene encodes CDR1 SGHRS and CDR2 YFSETQ. The CDR3 is 15 residues long. V was trimmed by 5 bases and J by 7 bases, leaving 19 bases between them. The CDR3: CASSPEGGSGQPQHF. Written as DNA, the CDR3 is TGCGCCAGCAGTCCCGAGGGGGGCTCAGGACAGCCCCAGCATTTT.